These 11 T cell receptor beta chains originate from one sample sequenced in a study of cytomegalovirus exposure and HLA in healthy donors. Primers: 60 Vbeta forward and 13 Jbeta reverse. Repertoires were generated with immunoSEQ multiplex PCR, while TCRdb's copy carries only in-frame clones and drops some. Among 200,000 to 250,000 clones listed, 70% were seen once. Sequenced sample: PBMCs. All receptors derive from a man aged 40-55 years in good health and CMV-seropositive.

The rearrangement links TRBV6-5 to TRBJ1-2, with D tentatively TRBD1 (6 bases). The germline V gene has CDR1 MNHEY and CDR2 SVGAGI. Between the trimmed V and J ends, which lost 5 bases and 8 bases, there was a span of 21 bases. The CDR3 length is 15 residues. The DNA of the CDR3 is TGTGCCAGCAGTACTCAAACAGGGCTCCCAGGGGGCTACACCTTC. This sequence encodes CASSTQTGLPGGYTF.

The V gene is TRBV13, the J gene TRBJ2-5, with D tentatively TRBD2 (6 bases). Trimming shortened V by 3 bases and J by 5 bases, and 10 bases separated the two germline ends. Germline CDR1 is PRHDT and CDR2 is FYEKMQ (reference sequence). The CDR3 totals 13 residues. For the CDR3, the DNA is TGTGCCAGCAGCTTGGAGGGTGAGGAGACCCAGTACTTC. It translates to CASSLEGEETQYF.

The V call is TRBV5-6, the J call TRBJ2-7, with TRBD1 identical over 10 bases. The CDR3 is 16 residues long. Germline V gene data show CDR1 as SGHDT and CDR2 as YYEEEE. J was trimmed by 5 bases and V by 4 bases; bases with no gene match: 12. The CDR3 reads CASSRRGGTGAHEQYF. In nucleotides, the CDR3 is TGTGCCAGCAGCCGACGAGGGGGGACAGGGGCCCACGAGCAGTACTTC.

In this sample, this clone turned up a few times. This chain connects TRBV5-6 to TRBJ2-7; D is possibly TRBD2 (6 bases). Germline CDR1 and CDR2: SGHDT and YYEEEE. The V end lost 4 bases, the J end lost 7 bases, and 21 bases lay between the germline ends. The CDR3 loop spans 15 amino acids. The CDR3 nucleotides read TGTGCCAGCAGCCCAAAGCCCGGGCCCGCGGGGGAGCAGTACTTC. Translation: CASSPKPGPAGEQYF.

This rearrangement joins TRBV7-3 to TRBJ2-3; 15 bases agree with TRBD2. Germline V gene lookup returns CDR1 SGHTA and CDR2 FQGTGA. The V and J ends lost 5 bases and 5 bases, in that order; junction bases with no gene match: 5. The CDR3 covers 16 residues. CDR3 region: CASSLGLAGGVDTQYF. CDR3 nucleotides: TGTGCCAGCAGCCTCGGACTAGCGGGGGGGGTAGATACGCAGTATTTT.

The rearrangement links TRBV5-1 to TRBJ2-2, with a possible D match to TRBD2 (6 bases). The CDR3 extends over 17 amino acids. V was pared by 0 bases and J by 0 bases, with 12 bases between. The germline gives CDR1 SGHRS, CDR2 YFSETQ. The CDR3 is CASSLVSRGTNTGELFF. The DNA of the CDR3 is TGCGCCAGCAGCTTGGTGTCGCGGGGCACGAACACCGGGGAGCTGTTTTTT. Variable domain in full (rest from reference TRBV5-1 and TRBJ2-2): KAGVTQTPRYLIKTRGQQVTLSCSPISGHRSVSWYQQTPGQGLQFLFEYFSETQRNKGNFPGRFSGRQFSNSRSEMNVSTLELGDSALYLCASSLVSRGTNTGELFFGEGSRLTVL.

The CDR3 sequence is CASSLPTGDGYGYTF. For the CDR3, the DNA is TGCGCCAGCAGCCTACCGACAGGGGATGGCTATGGCTACACCTTC. The chain couples TRBV4-1 to TRBJ1-2, with 8 bases lining up with TRBD1. This CDR3 region has 15 residues. Germline loops: CDR1 MGHRA, CDR2 YSYEKL. V lost 4 bases to trimming and J lost 4 bases; unmatched junction nucleotides: 8.

The chain is built from TRBV7-9 and TRBJ2-1; D may be TRBD2 (6 bases). The germline V gene has CDR1 SEHNR and CDR2 FQNEAQ (reference sequence). V lost 0 bases to trimming and J lost 9 bases, with 12 bases between them. This CDR3 is 14 amino acids long. DNA of the CDR3: TGTGCCAGCAGCTTAGCGGAGGGCCGGGTTGAGCAGTTCTTC. It encodes CASSLAEGRVEQFF.

This clone was picked up a small number of times. The chain uses TRBV7-2 and TRBJ1-3; no clear D. The CDR3 spans 12 residues. The V gene lost 3 bases and the J gene lost 3 bases, with 3 bases spanning the gap. Germline values: CDR1 SGHTA, CDR2 FQGNSA. In DNA form, the CDR3 reads TGTGCCAGCAGCTTTAATGGAAACACCATATATTTT. Protein: CASSFNGNTIYF.

The chain carries TRBV13 and TRBJ2-7, with TRBD1 matching 7 bases. Germline V gene sequence: CDR1 PRHDT, CDR2 FYEKMQ (reference sequence). V lost 4 bases to trimming and J lost 5 bases; unmatched junction nucleotides: 11. CDR3 length: 15 residues. The CDR3 loop is CASSSKRQGEHEQYF. Here the CDR3 DNA reads TGTGCCAGCAGCTCGAAAAGACAGGGCGAACACGAGCAGTACTTC.

A word on this clone: An end of the junction differs from the germline gene, which may be a read error. J is TRBJ2-1 and V is TRBV7-9; D might be TRBD1 (5 bases). Per the germline V gene, CDR1 is SEHNR and CDR2 is FQNEAQ (reference sequence). The CDR3 extends over 16 amino acids. This CDR3 reads CSSSLRADSSYNEQFF. The CDR3 DNA follows: TGTTCCAGCAGCTTAAGGGCCGACAGTTCCTACAATGAGCAGTTCTTC. The variable domain in full, completed from reference TRBV7-9 and TRBJ2-1, reads DTGVSQNPRHKITKRGQNVTFRCDPISEHNRLYWYRQTLGQGPEFLTYFQNEAQLEKSRLLSDRFSAERPKGSFSTLEIQRTEQGDSAMYLCSSSLRADSSYNEQFFGPGTRLTVL.